This TCR beta chain was identified in a study of T cells in Graves' hyperthyroidism and ophthalmopathy. CDR3 length equals 19 residues. CDR1 and CDR2 from the germline V gene are MNHEY and SVGAGI. Trimming cost V 2 bases and J 2 bases, with 24 bases left between them. Uncontrolled infection, other autoimmune disease, pregnancy or lactation disqualified patients from enrolment. For the diagnoses, clinical symptoms, serum thyroxine and TRAb, thyroid ultrasound and orbital computed tomography were used. RNA transcripts gave rise to amplified TCR beta CDR3 regions. First-round RT-PCR targeting the TCR CDR3 was performed with the HTBI primer set. TCRdb reprocessed the multiplex PCR reads with MiXCR, giving one entry per CDR3 protein. The sample consists of about 610,000 distinct CDR3 sequences, 15% to 20% of them appearing once. This clonotype came up many times.

The specimen sequenced was blood. This TCR was sampled from a woman aged 40 to 55 with Graves' ophthalmopathy. The chain carries TRBV6-5 and TRBJ1-2, with D uncertain. CDR3: CASSYARQHGARINYGYTF. CDR3 bases: TGTGCCAGCAGTTACGCTAGGCAGCACGGAGCTCGGATAAACTATGGCTACACCTTC.